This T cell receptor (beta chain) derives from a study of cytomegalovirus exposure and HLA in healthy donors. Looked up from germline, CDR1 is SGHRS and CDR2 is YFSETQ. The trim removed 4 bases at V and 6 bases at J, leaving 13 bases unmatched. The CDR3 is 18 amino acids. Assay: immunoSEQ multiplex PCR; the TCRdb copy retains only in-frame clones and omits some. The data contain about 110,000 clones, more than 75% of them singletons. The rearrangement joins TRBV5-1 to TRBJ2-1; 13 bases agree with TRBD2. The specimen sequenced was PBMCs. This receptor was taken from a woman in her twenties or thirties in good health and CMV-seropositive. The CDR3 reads CASSPGLAGPGYANEQFF. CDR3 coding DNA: TGCGCCAGCAGCCCGGGACTAGCGGGACCTGGCTACGCCAATGAGCAGTTCTTC.